The rows below give T cell receptor beta chains drawn from one sample of a study of blood T cells in healthy people across ages. TCRdb reprocessed the 5' RACE reads via MiXCR and lists one record per CDR3 protein. The sample lists just under 750,000 distinct CDR3 sequences; 22% were seen once. Material: blood. Every receptor here comes from a man in his 70s in good health. Each CDR3 is given with its conserved first and last residue. A D gene is named only where the DNA matches it firmly. Not all rows give a size; the values are once, few, many and, for expanded clones, a class.

clone_size j_call v_call d_call cdr3_aa cdr3_nt
few TRBJ2-1 TRBV6-5 . CASSYAGQYNEQFF TGTGCCAGCAGTTACGCGGGTCAGTACAATGAGCAGTTCTTC
. TRBJ2-5 TRBV18 TRBD2 CASSPLYLAGDETQYF TGTGCCAGCTCACCACTCTACCTAGCGGGAGATGAGACCCAGTACTTC
. TRBJ1-2 TRBV24-1 TRBD1 CATSGDRNNYGYTF TGTGCCACCAGTGGGGACAGGAATAACTATGGCTACACCTTC
few TRBJ2-5 TRBV24-1 . CATSDLRANQETQYF TGTGCCACCAGTGATTTGCGGGCAAACCAGGAGACCCAGTACTTC
. TRBJ1-3 TRBV20-1 . CSASRTSSGNTIYF TGCAGTGCTTCGCGGACAAGCTCTGGAAACACCATATATTTT
. TRBJ2-3 TRBV12-3/TRBV12-4 . CASAWADTQYF TGTGCCAGTGCATGGGCGGATACGCAGTATTTT
few TRBJ2-3 TRBV20-1 TRBD2 CSARPLAGVGDTQYF TGCAGTGCTAGACCACTAGCGGGAGTAGGGGATACGCAGTATTTT
. TRBJ1-2 TRBV27 . CASSVGGTRANYGYTF TGTGCCAGCAGTGTCGGAGGGACAAGGGCCAACTATGGCTACACCTTC
few TRBJ1-1 TRBV5-1 TRBD1 CASSLRTGAEAFF TGCGCCAGCAGCTTGAGGACAGGGGCCGAAGCTTTCTTT
few TRBJ1-5 TRBV6-2/TRBV6-3 TRBD1 CASRDPTGRSNQPQHF TGTGCCAGTAGGGACCCGACAGGGCGTAGCAATCAGCCCCAGCATTTT
. TRBJ1-1 TRBV19 . CASSQTGFIEAFF TGTGCCAGTAGTCAAACAGGGTTCATTGAAGCTTTCTTT
. TRBJ2-3 TRBV10-3 . CAISEDIDPDTQYF TGTGCCATCAGTGAGGACATCGATCCAGATACGCAGTATTTT
few TRBJ2-1 TRBV29-1 TRBD2 CSVEVASGISGEQFF TGCAGCGTTGAAGTAGCTAGCGGGATCTCGGGTGAGCAGTTCTTC